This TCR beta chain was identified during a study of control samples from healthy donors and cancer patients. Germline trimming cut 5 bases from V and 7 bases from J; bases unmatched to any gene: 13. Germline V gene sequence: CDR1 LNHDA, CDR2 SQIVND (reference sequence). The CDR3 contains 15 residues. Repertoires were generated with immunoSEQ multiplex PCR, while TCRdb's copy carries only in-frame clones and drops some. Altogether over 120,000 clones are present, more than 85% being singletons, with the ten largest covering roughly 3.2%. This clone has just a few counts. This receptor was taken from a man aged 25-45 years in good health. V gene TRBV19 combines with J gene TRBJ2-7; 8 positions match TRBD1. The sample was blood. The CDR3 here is CASSPRQGPTVEQYF. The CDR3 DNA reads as TGTGCCAGTAGTCCACGACAGGGGCCTACGGTGGAGCAGTACTTC.